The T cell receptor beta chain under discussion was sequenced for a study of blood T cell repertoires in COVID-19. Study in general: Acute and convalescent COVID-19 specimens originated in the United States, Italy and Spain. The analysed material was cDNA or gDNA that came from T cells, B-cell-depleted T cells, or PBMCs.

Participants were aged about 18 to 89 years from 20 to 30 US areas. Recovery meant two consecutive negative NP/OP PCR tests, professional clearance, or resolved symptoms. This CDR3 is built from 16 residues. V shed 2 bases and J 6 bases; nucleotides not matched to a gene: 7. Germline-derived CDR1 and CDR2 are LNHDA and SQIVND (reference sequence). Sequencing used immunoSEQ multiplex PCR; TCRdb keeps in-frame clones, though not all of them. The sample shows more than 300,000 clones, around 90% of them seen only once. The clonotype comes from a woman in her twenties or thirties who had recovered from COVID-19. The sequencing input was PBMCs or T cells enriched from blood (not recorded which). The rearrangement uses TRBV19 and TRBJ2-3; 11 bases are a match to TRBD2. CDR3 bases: TGTGCCAGTAGTATATATAGCGGGAGGGGTGATGATACGCAGTATTTT. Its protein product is CASSIYSGRGDDTQYF.